These 18 T cell receptor beta chains were all obtained from the same sample, sequenced in a study of human T cells and chemical hapten exposure. Indicated time point: patch test 2, 6 weeks after DPC sensitization. The sample's treatment: therapeutic diphenylcyclopropenone sensitization with weekly scalp DPC. TCRdb called the RACE reads again in MiXCR, with one record for every CDR3 protein. The repertoire holds tens of thousands of distinct CDR3 sequences, 11% seen once, with roughly 1.5% in the top ten. Source: whole blood, taken in connection with sensitization to the hapten diphenylcyclopropenone (DPC). Every receptor here comes from a man between 18 and 29 years old with alopecia areata. Some clones in this sample may be carry-over from other donors' samples.

In this sample, this clonotype turned up a few times. V is TRBV4-1 and J is TRBJ2-5; the D gene is possibly TRBD2 (6 bases). The CDR3 runs to 15 residues. Germline CDR1 and CDR2: MGHRA and YSYEKL. V was cut by 1 base and J by 0 bases, with 9 bases left in between. Written as DNA, the CDR3 is TGCGCCAGCAGCCAAGGTTGGGGGGACCAAGAGACCCAGTACTTC. Protein: CASSQGWGDQETQYF.

This rearrangement joins TRBV5-1 to TRBJ1-1; no clear D gene. The CDR3 length is 13 residues. Per the germline V gene, CDR1 is SGHRS and CDR2 is YFSETQ. The V end lost 2 bases, the J end lost 1 base, and 6 bases lay between the germline ends. CDR3 residues: CASSFTTNTEAFF. The CDR3 DNA reads TGCGCCAGCAGCTTTACGACGAACACTGAAGCTTTCTTT.

The chain employs TRBV5-4 and TRBJ2-1; TRBD2 agrees at 8 bases. The V segment lost 0 bases and the J segment 3 bases; nucleotides outside the gene matches: 2. Germline V gene data show CDR1 as SGHNT and CDR2 as YYREEE (reference sequence). The CDR3 runs 15 residues. The chain's CDR3 is CASSLEAGGYNEQFF. The CDR3 DNA sequence: TGTGCCAGCAGCTTGGAGGCGGGGGGCTACAATGAGCAGTTCTTC.

This chain connects TRBV5-6 to TRBJ2-1; 7 bases are shared with TRBD1. Germline V CDR1 and CDR2: SGHDT, YYEEEE. Trimming removed 3 bases from V and 3 bases from J; junction bases left unmatched: 3. The CDR3 sequence is 14 residues long. CDR3 bases: TGTGCCAGCAGCTCACAGGGGAACTACAATGAGCAGTTCTTC. It is translated as CASSSQGNYNEQFF.

At least ten counts were recorded for this clonotype. This chain connects TRBV2 to TRBJ2-7; 7 bases align to TRBD1. The V gene's germline CDR1 is SNHLY and CDR2 FYNNEI. The J segment lost 5 bases and the V segment lost 7 bases, leaving 8 bases of the junction unmatched. This CDR3 has 13 residues. The CDR3 sequence: CASNPTGSNEQYF. CDR3 in DNA: TGTGCCAGCAACCCGACAGGGAGCAACGAGCAGTACTTC.

This clonotype was recorded many times. This chain connects TRBV7-6 to TRBJ2-3; weak D call: TRBD1 (6 bases). Germline assignment: CDR1 SGHVS and CDR2 FNYEAQ. The CDR3 is 15 amino acids. Deletions cut 0 bases from V and 4 bases from J, with 11 bases between. CDR3 sequence: CASSLAWGQADTQYF. The CDR3 coding sequence is TGTGCCAGCAGCTTAGCATGGGGGCAGGCAGATACGCAGTATTTT.

This clonotype has ten or more counts. The chain carries TRBV5-5 and TRBJ2-5; no clear D gene. The CDR3 length is 11 residues. Per germline, CDR1 SGHKS and CDR2 YYEKEE (reference sequence). Deletions cut 6 bases from V and 3 bases from J, with 6 bases between. The DNA of the CDR3 is TGTGCCAGCATCTTAGAAGAGACCCAGTACTTC. Translated, it gives CASILEETQYF.

This clonotype was found many times. The V call is TRBV2, the J call TRBJ2-5, with 9 bases matching TRBD2. The junction had 8 bases not matched to a gene; V was cut back by 2 bases and J by 13 bases. Looked up from germline, CDR1 is SNHLY and CDR2 is FYNNEI. The CDR3 is 13 amino acids. CDR3 coding DNA: TGTGCCAGCAGTGAACTTAGCGGGGGCCCGACGTACTTC. Encoded protein: CASSELSGGPTYF.

This clonotype showed up many times. The chain couples TRBV4-3 to TRBJ2-7, with unresolved D. The V end was cut by 0 bases, the J end by 4 bases, with 10 bases between. The CDR3 totals 14 residues. Germline-derived CDR1 and CDR2 are LGHNA and YSLEER. This CDR3 reads CASSQDRRSYEQYF. CDR3 in DNA: TGCGCCAGCAGCCAAGATCGGAGATCTTACGAGCAGTACTTC.

This clonotype was observed at least ten times. This chain connects TRBV28 to TRBJ2-3; 7 nucleotides agree with TRBD1. The V segment lost 3 bases and the J segment 1 base; nucleotides outside the gene matches: 10. The CDR3 consists of 17 residues. Germline-derived CDR1 and CDR2 are MDHEN and SYDVKM. CDR3 nucleotides: TGTGCCAGCAGTTTCCCCCCGACAGGGATGGGCACAGATACGCAGTATTTT. Protein sequence: CASSFPPTGMGTDTQYF.

In its sample, this clonotype was seen many times. The gene calls are TRBV20-1 and TRBJ1-2; D is possibly TRBD1 (6 bases). The CDR3 extends over 11 amino acids. Trimming left V 4 bases short and J 10 bases short, with 13 bases between. The germline gives CDR1 DFQATT, CDR2 SNEGSKA (reference sequence). The CDR3 nucleotides read TGCAGTGCTAACAGGGACCTTACCTACACCTTC. Encoded protein: CSANRDLTYTF.

V usage is TRBV18 and J usage is TRBJ2-5; 10 positions match TRBD1. The CDR3 length is 14 residues. Germline V gives CDR1 KGHSH, CDR2 LQKENI. After removal of 3 bases from V and 8 bases from J, the junction contained 6 bases not matched to a gene. CDR3 sequence: CASSPLGQGFTQYF. CDR3 coding DNA: TGTGCCAGCTCACCGTTGGGACAGGGGTTCACCCAGTACTTC.

This clonotype was detected ten times or more. The chain uses TRBV28 and TRBJ1-5; TRBD1 matches at 7 bases. Germline V lookup: CDR1 MDHEN, CDR2 SYDVKM. V was clipped by 6 bases and J by 4 bases; unmatched bases: 21. This CDR3 contains 19 residues. The CDR3 bases are TGTGCCAGCAGCCCCAGCAAAGGGGGCCTATTGACAAGTAATCAGCCCCAGCATTTT. It translates to CASSPSKGGLLTSNQPQHF.

The genes are TRBV28 and TRBJ2-7; 11 positions match TRBD1. Trimming took 5 bases from V and 7 from J; bases not matched to a gene: 10. CDR3 length equals 15 residues. The V gene's germline CDR1 is MDHEN and CDR2 SYDVKM. CDR3 loop: CASSPPGTGGLEQYF. CDR3 bases: TGTGCCAGCAGTCCCCCCGGGACAGGGGGACTTGAGCAGTACTTC.

This clonotype was recorded at least ten times. The chain joins TRBV5-6 to TRBJ1-2, with no clear D. The germline gives CDR1 SGHDT, CDR2 YYEEEE. CDR3 length: 13 residues. V was pared by 2 bases and J by 4 bases, with 9 bases between. CDR3 region: CASSLKGSYGYTF. The CDR3 nucleotides are TGTGCCAGCAGCTTAAAGGGAAGCTATGGCTACACCTTC.

The sample holds many counts of this clonotype. The chain has TRBV9 and TRBJ1-1, with D uncertain. This CDR3 region has 14 residues. Germline V gives CDR1 SGDLS, CDR2 YYNGEE. V lost 3 bases to trimming and J lost 1 base, with 10 bases between them. The CDR3 region is CASSGGRRNTEAFF. As DNA, the CDR3 is TGTGCCAGCAGCGGAGGCAGGAGGAACACTGAAGCTTTCTTT.

The genes are TRBV28 and TRBJ1-2, with D perhaps TRBD1 (5 bases). The germline V and J ends were trimmed by 1 base and 4 bases, with 16 bases remaining between them. The CDR3 is made up of 16 amino acids. CDR1 MDHEN and CDR2 SYDVKM come from the germline V gene. In nucleotides, the CDR3 is TGTGCCAGCAGTTTATATCGGGACGTCCACCCCTATGGCTACACCTTC. It translates to CASSLYRDVHPYGYTF.

This clonotype showed up just a few times. The V gene is TRBV7-9, the J gene TRBJ2-7, with unresolved D. CDR3 size: 13 residues. Germline CDR1 is SEHNR and CDR2 is FQNEAQ (reference sequence). V was clipped by 0 bases and J by 4 bases, with 7 bases between them. CDR3 loop: CASSLASAYEQYF. CDR3 nucleotides: TGTGCCAGCAGCTTAGCGTCGGCTTACGAGCAGTACTTC.